The text below deals with one T cell receptor (beta chain). As processed by the authors: It was from reference gene primer amplification that nucleated cell counts were estimated. Assay: immunoSEQ multiplex PCR; the TCRdb copy retains only in-frame clones and omits some. Clonal size and the V and J genes are those of that table, whereas D and trimming came from the DNA. The data hold 150,000 to 200,000 clones, with about 88% observed a single time. This sample is drawn from a study of blood T cell repertoires in COVID-19. Study-wide context: Researchers got acute and convalescent COVID-19 samples from the United States, Italy and Spain. T cells, B-cell-depleted T cells, or PBMCs provided the cDNA or gDNA that served as material.

This CDR3 is 16 amino acids long. Germline V gives CDR1 MDHEN, CDR2 SYDVKM. V was shortened by 5 bases and J by 3 bases, with 19 bases between the two germline ends. The chain uses TRBV28 and TRBJ1-1; maybe TRBD1 (5 bases). The receptor was isolated from a man aged 35 to 55 with acute or convalescent COVID-19. Sample: peripheral blood. CDR3 region: CASSPPSGRVYTEAFF. The DNA for the CDR3 is TGTGCCAGCAGTCCCCCCTCAGGGAGGGTCTACACTGAAGCTTTCTTT.